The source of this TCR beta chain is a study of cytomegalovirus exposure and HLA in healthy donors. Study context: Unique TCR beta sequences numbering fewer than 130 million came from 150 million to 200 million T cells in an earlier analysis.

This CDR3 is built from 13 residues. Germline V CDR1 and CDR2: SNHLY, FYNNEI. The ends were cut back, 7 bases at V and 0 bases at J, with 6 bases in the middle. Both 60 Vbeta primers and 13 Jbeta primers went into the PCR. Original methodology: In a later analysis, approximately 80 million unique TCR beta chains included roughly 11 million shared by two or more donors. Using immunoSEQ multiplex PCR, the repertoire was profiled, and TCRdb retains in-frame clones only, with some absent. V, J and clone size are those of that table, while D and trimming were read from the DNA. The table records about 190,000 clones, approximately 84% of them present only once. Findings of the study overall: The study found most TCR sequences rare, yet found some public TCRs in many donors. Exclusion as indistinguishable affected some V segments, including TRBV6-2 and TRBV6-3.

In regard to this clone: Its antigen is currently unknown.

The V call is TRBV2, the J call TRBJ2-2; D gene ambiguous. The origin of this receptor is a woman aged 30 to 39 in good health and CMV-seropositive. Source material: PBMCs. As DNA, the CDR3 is TGTGCCAGCACAGGAACGAACACCGGGGAGCTGTTTTTT. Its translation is CASTGTNTGELFF.